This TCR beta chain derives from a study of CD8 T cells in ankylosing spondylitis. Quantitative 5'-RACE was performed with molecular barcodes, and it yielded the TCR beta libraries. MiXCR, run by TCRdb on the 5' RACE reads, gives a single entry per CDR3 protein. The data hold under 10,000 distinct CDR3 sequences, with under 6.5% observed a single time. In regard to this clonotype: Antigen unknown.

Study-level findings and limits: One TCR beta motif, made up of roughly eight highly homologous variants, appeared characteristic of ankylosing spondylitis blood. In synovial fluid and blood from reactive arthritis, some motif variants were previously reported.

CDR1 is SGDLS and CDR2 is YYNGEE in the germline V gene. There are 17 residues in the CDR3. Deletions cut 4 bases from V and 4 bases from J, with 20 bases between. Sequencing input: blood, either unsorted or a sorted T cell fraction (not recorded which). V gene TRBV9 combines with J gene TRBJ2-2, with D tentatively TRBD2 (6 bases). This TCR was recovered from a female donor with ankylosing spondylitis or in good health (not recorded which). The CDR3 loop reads CASSPARLGGSTGELFF. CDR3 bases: TGTGCCAGCAGCCCTGCAAGGCTGGGGGGAAGCACCGGGGAGCTGTTTTTT.